These 21 T cell receptor beta chains originate from one sample sequenced in a study of blood T cell repertoires in COVID-19. The protocol was immunoSEQ multiplex PCR, while the TCRdb copy is restricted to in-frame clones and leaves out a portion. This sample has 350,000 to 450,000 clones; more than 85% occur once, and the top ten carry roughly 0.86%. The specimen was PBMCs or T cells enriched from blood (not recorded which). These receptors were taken from a woman aged 40-49 years who had been exposed to COVID-19.

The chain has TRBV18 and TRBJ1-3; TRBD1 aligns across 7 bases. CDR1 is KGHSH and CDR2 is LQKENI in the germline V gene. With 0 bases clipped from V and 0 bases from J, the junction kept 8 bases outside the gene matches. This CDR3 spans 18 amino acids. In DNA form, the CDR3 reads TGTGCCAGCTCACCACCGACAGGACAGGACGACTCTGGAAACACCATATATTTT. Translating it yields CASSPPTGQDDSGNTIYF.

J is TRBJ1-6 and V is TRBV27, with 9 bases matching TRBD1. The junction had 14 bases not matched to a gene; V was cut back by 2 bases and J by 3 bases. The CDR3 is 20 amino acids. Germline CDR1 reads MNHEY; CDR2 reads SMNVEV (reference sequence). CDR3 in amino acids: CASSLGGTGLHTYYNSPLHF. The CDR3, as DNA: TGTGCCAGCAGTTTAGGAGGGACAGGGCTGCATACTTACTATAATTCACCCCTCCACTTT.

The chain carries TRBV13 and TRBJ2-7; D ambiguous. Trimming stripped 3 bases from V and 0 bases from J, with 6 bases between. The germline gives CDR1 PRHDT, CDR2 FYEKMQ (reference sequence). This CDR3 region has 13 residues. CDR3 DNA sequence: TGTGCCAGCAGCTTGTCGGGCTCCTACGAGCAGTACTTC. It specifies CASSLSGSYEQYF.

The chain employs TRBV12-5 and TRBJ1-1; D is perhaps TRBD1 (6 bases). V shed 0 bases and J shed 1 base, with 6 bases lying between them. The CDR3 has 14 amino acids. Germline values: CDR1 LGHNT, CDR2 FRNRAP. The CDR3 bases are TGTGCTAGTGGTTTGGTACAGGGGAACACTGAAGCTTTCTTT. It specifies CASGLVQGNTEAFF.

The chain joins TRBV28 to TRBJ2-1; 8 nucleotides align to TRBD1. The CDR3 is 13 residues long. The V gene end was trimmed by 5 bases and the J gene end by 8 bases; junction bases not matched to a gene: 5. Germline values: CDR1 MDHEN, CDR2 SYDVKM. The CDR3 DNA follows: TGTGCCAGCAGTCTCGGACAGGGCTATGAGCAGTTCTTC. Translating it yields CASSLGQGYEQFF.

The chain links TRBV6-9 to TRBJ2-1, with a possible D match to TRBD1 (6 bases). The CDR3 length is 16 residues. Trimming removed 5 bases from V and 2 bases from J, with 16 bases in between. Germline assignment: CDR1 MNHGY and CDR2 SVAAGI. The CDR3 region has the DNA TGTGCCAGCAGTCCCGACAGGTTGTTGGCCTACAATGAGCAGTTCTTC. It is translated as CASSPDRLLAYNEQFF.

The chain links TRBV11-3 to TRBJ2-7, with 8 bases fitting TRBD1. The CDR3 totals 15 residues. Per the germline V gene, CDR1 is SGHNT and CDR2 is YENEEA. With V trimmed by 4 bases and J by 3 bases, 8 bases remained unmatched. The CDR3 DNA is TGTGCCAGCAGCTCCCGGACCGGGACAGGCTACGAGCAGTACTTC. Its protein product is CASSSRTGTGYEQYF.

The chain recombines TRBV21-1 with TRBJ2-1; the table gives TRBD1 as D, unverified against the DNA. TRBV21-1 is a recognized pseudogene. This CDR3 comprises 16 residues. The CDR3 region has the DNA TGTGCCAGCACCTTTAGGGACAGGGAATGCAACAATGAGCAGTTCTTC. Encoded protein: CASTFRDRECNNEQFF.

V gene TRBV5-1 combines with J gene TRBJ1-3; no clear D gene. This CDR3 spans 13 amino acids. CDR1 is SGHRS and CDR2 is YFSETQ in the germline V gene. V lost 0 bases and J lost 4, with 5 bases in between. The CDR3 DNA reads as TGCGCCAGCAGCTTGGCCCAAGGAAACACCATATATTTT. Residues: CASSLAQGNTIYF.

The chain links TRBV14 to TRBJ2-4; D may be TRBD2 (6 bases). The CDR3 length is 15 residues. Trimming removed 0 bases at V and 8 bases at J, with 14 bases between. Germline CDR1 and CDR2: SGHDN and FVKESK. Written as DNA, the CDR3 is TGTGCCAGCAGCCAAGACTGGGTCAGGAGGGACATTCAGTACTTC. It codes for CASSQDWVRRDIQYF. The full variable domain, with the rest looked up from reference TRBV14 and TRBJ2-4, is EAGVTQFPSHSVIEKGQTVTLRCDPISGHDNLYWYRRVMGKEIKFLLHFVKESKQDESGMPNNRFLAERTGGTYSTLKVQPAELEDSGVYFCASSQDWVRRDIQYFGAGTRLSVL.

The V gene is TRBV14, the J gene TRBJ1-2; weak D call: TRBD1 (6 bases). Germline CDR1 is SGHDN and CDR2 is FVKESK. The ends were cut back, 4 bases at V and 4 bases at J, with 16 bases in the middle. The CDR3 contains 15 residues. The CDR3 sequence: CASSPYSGVSYGYTF. CDR3 in DNA: TGTGCCAGCAGCCCCTATTCAGGGGTTAGCTATGGCTACACCTTC.

This chain links TRBV2 with TRBJ2-1; 7 bases agree with TRBD2. The CDR3 totals 22 residues. The V segment lost 0 bases and the J segment 0 bases; nucleotides outside the gene matches: 20. Germline V gene data show CDR1 as SNHLY and CDR2 as FYNNEI. The CDR3 here is CASSEARGYGISRVDSYNEQFF. CDR3 bases: TGTGCCAGCAGTGAAGCGCGGGGGTACGGTATTTCGCGGGTCGACTCCTACAATGAGCAGTTCTTC.

The sample holds one count of this clone. One end of the junction does not line up with germline, which may come from a read error. This chain links TRBV7-6 with TRBJ1-2, with 8 bases aligning to TRBD1. The germline gives CDR1 SGHVS, CDR2 FNYEAQ. CDR3 length: 14 amino acids. The CDR3 region has the DNA TGTGCCAGCAGCCAAAGATTCGACAGGGGTGAAGTTTGCTTC. Translated: CASSQRFDRGEVCF.

A remark on this clone: Germline and junction disagree at one end, which may indicate a read error. The chain uses TRBV2 and TRBJ2-7; D may be TRBD2 (8 bases). This CDR3 comprises 12 residues. Germline assignment: CDR1 SNHLY and CDR2 FYNNEI. The DNA of the CDR3 is TGTACCAGCGGGGGACAGCTATACGAGCAGTACTTC. The encoded protein is CTSGGQLYEQYF. The whole variable domain, remainder taken from reference TRBV2 and TRBJ2-7, is EPEVTQTPSHQVTQMGQEVILRCVPISNHLYFYWYRQILGQKVEFLVSFYNNEISEKSEIFDDQFSVERPDGSNFTLKIRSTKLEDSAMYFCTSGGQLYEQYFGPGTRLTVT.

This clone was seen only once. The V and J genes are TRBV21-1 and TRBJ1-3. TRBV21-1 is termed a pseudogene. The CDR3 length is 18 residues. The CDR3 protein is CASKTGNEKPTLGNTIYF. DNA of the CDR3: TGTGCCAGCAAGACGGGGAATGAGAAGCCAACCTTGGGAAACACCATATATTTT.

The gene calls are TRBV12-5 and TRBJ2-1, with 9 bases fitting TRBD1. The length of the CDR3 is 14 residues. Germline assignment: CDR1 LGHNT and CDR2 FRNRAP. V lost 6 bases and J lost 5; bases outside the gene matches: 5. CDR3 sequence: CASGQGQGDNEQFF. CDR3 bases: TGTGCTAGTGGCCAGGGACAGGGTGACAATGAGCAGTTCTTC.

The chain uses TRBV18 and TRBJ2-1; 7 bases are shared with TRBD1. CDR3 length: 15 residues. J gave up 2 bases and V 3 bases, and 4 bases lay outside the gene matches. Per the germline V gene, CDR1 is KGHSH and CDR2 is LQKENI. For the CDR3, the DNA is TGTGCCAGCTCACCCCGACAGGGTACCTACAATGAGCAGTTCTTC. It translates to CASSPRQGTYNEQFF.

The V and J genes are TRBV19 and TRBJ1-2, with D possibly matching TRBD1 (5 bases). Looked up from germline, CDR1 is LNHDA and CDR2 is SQIVND (reference sequence). The CDR3 sequence is 13 residues long. Between the trimmed V and J ends, which lost 7 bases and 4 bases, there was a span of 13 bases. This chain's CDR3 is CASMAGSFYGYTF. In DNA, the CDR3 is TGTGCCAGTATGGCAGGGTCCTTCTATGGCTACACCTTC.

This clone has only a few counts. The rearrangement joins TRBV19 to TRBJ1-3; 8 bases fit TRBD1. The CDR3 is 17 amino acids. Germline V CDR1 and CDR2: LNHDA, SQIVND (reference sequence). V dropped 11 bases and J dropped 4; count of bases not matched to a gene: 19. The CDR3 loop is CASSSGTGVRVGNTIYF. The DNA for the CDR3 is TGTGCCTCGAGCTCCGGGACAGGAGTCCGGGTGGGAAACACCATATATTTT.

The rearrangement joins TRBV7-3 to TRBJ2-3; TRBD1 agrees at 9 bases. With V trimmed by 5 bases and J by 1 base, 7 bases remained unmatched. Germline V gene sequence: CDR1 SGHTA, CDR2 FQGTGA. There are 16 residues in the CDR3. The CDR3 sequence is CASSQGQGKGTDTQYF. The CDR3, as DNA: TGTGCCAGCAGCCAGGGACAGGGAAAAGGCACAGATACGCAGTATTTT.

V usage is TRBV5-1 and J usage is TRBJ1-2; 7 bases are shared with TRBD1. CDR3 length equals 14 residues. The germline V gene has CDR1 SGHRS and CDR2 YFSETQ. The V and J ends lost 3 bases and 8 bases, in that order; junction bases with no gene match: 10. The DNA of the CDR3 is TGCGCCAGCAGCTCCAAAACAGGGGAATCGGGCTACACCTTC. This gives the protein CASSSKTGESGYTF.